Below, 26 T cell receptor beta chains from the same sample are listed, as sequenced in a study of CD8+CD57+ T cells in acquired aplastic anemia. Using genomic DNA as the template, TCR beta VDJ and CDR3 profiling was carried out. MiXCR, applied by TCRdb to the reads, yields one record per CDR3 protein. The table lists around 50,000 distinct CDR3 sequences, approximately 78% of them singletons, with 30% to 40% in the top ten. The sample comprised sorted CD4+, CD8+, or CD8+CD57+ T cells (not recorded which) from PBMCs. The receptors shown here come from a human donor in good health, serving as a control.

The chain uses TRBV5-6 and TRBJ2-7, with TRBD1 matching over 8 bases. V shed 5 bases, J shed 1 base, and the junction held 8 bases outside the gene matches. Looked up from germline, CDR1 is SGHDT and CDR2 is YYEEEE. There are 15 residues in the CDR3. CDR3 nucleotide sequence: TGTGCCAGCAGTGGACAGGGACCCTTATCCTACGAGCAGTACTTC. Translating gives CASSGQGPLSYEQYF.

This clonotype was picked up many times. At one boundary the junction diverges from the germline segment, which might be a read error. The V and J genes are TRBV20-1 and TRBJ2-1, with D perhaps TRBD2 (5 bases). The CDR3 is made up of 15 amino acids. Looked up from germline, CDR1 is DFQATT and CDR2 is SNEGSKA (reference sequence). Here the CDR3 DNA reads TGCAGTGCTCGAGATTTAACGGGGATGGCAAATGAGCAGTTCTTC. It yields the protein CSARDLTGMANEQFF.

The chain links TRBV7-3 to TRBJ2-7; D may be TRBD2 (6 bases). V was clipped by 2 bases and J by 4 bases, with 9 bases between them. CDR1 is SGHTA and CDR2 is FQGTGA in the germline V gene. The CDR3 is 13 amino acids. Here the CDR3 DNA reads TGTGCCAGCAGCTTAGGGACTGAGTACGAGCAGTACTTC. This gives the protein CASSLGTEYEQYF. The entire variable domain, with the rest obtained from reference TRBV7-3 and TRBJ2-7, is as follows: GAGVSQTPSNKVTEKGKYVELRCDPISGHTALYWYRQSLGQGPEFLIYFQGTGAADDSGLPNDRFFAVRPEGSVSTLKIQRTERGDSAVYLCASSLGTEYEQYFGPGTRLTVT.

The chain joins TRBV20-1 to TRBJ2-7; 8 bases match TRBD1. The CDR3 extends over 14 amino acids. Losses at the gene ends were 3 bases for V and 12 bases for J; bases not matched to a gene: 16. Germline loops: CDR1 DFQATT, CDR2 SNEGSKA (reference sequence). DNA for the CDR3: TGCAGTGCTAGTAGCGCGGCAGGGGGCCAGAGGGGGTACTTC. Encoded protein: CSASSAAGGQRGYF.

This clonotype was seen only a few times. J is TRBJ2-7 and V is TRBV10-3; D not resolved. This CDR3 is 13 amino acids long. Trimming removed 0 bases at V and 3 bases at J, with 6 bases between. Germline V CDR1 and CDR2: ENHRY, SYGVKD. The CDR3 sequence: CAISESPSYEQYV. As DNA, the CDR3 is TGTGCCATCAGTGAGTCGCCAAGCTACGAGCAGTACGTC.

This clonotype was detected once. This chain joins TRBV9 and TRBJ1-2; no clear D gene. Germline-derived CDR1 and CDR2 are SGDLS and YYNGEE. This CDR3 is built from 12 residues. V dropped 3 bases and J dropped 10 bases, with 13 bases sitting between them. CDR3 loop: CASSGPDELYTF. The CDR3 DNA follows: TGTGCCAGCAGCGGACCAGACGAACTCTACACCTTC.

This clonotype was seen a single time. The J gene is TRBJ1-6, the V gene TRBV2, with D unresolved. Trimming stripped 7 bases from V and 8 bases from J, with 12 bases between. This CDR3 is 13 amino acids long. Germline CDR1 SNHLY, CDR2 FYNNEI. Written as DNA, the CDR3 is TGTGCCAGCAATGACCAGCCTGATTCACCCCTCCACTTT. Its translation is CASNDQPDSPLHF.

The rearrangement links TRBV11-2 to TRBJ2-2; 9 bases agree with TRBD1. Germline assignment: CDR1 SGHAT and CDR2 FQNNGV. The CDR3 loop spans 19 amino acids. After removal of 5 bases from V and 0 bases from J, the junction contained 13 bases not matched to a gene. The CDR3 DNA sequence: TGTGCCAGCAGCCACAACCCGGGACAGGGCTGTGCGAACACCGGGGAGCTGTTTTTT. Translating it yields CASSHNPGQGCANTGELFF.

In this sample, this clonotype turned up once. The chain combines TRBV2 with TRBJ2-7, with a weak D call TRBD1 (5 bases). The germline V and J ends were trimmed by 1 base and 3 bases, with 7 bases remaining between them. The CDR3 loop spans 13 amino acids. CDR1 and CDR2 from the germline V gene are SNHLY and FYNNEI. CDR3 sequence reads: CASSEGTIYEQYF. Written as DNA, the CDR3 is TGTGCCAGCAGTGAAGGGACAATCTACGAGCAGTACTTC.

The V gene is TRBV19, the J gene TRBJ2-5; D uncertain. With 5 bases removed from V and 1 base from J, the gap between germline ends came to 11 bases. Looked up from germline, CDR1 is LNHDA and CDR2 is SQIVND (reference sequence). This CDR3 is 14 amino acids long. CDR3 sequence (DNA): TGTGCCAGTAGTCCATGGAACAGCCAAGAGACCCAGTACTTC. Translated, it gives CASSPWNSQETQYF.

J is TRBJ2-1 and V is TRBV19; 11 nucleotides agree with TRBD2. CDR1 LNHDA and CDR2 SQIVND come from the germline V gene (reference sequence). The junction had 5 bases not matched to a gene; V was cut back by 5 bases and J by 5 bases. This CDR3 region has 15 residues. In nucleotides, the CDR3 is TGTGCCAGTAGTGGCGGGACTAGCGGAGACAATGAGCAGTTCTTC. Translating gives CASSGGTSGDNEQFF.

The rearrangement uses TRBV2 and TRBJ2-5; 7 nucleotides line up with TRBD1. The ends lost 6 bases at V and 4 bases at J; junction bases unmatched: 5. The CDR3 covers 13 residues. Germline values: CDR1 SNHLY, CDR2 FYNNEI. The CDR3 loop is CASSETGRETQYF. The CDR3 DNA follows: TGTGCCAGCAGCGAGACAGGGCGAGAGACCCAGTACTTC.

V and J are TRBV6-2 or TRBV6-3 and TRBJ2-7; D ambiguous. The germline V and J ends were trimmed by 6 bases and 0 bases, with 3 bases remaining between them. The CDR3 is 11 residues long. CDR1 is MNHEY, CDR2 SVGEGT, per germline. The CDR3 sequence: CASSTSYEQYF. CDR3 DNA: TGTGCCAGCAGCACCTCCTACGAGCAGTACTTC.

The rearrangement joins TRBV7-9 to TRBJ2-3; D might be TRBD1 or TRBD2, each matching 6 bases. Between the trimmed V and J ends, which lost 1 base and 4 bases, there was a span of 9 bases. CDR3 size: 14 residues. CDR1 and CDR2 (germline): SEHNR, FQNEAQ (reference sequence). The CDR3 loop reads CASSLDRDSDTQYF. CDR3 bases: TGTGCCAGCAGCTTAGACAGGGACTCAGATACGCAGTATTTT.

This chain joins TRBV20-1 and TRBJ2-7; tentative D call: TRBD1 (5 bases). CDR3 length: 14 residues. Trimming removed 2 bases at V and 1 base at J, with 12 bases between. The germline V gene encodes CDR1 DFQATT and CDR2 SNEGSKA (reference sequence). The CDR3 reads CSARSVTDSYEQYF. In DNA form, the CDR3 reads TGCAGTGCTAGATCTGTGACAGATTCCTACGAGCAGTACTTC.

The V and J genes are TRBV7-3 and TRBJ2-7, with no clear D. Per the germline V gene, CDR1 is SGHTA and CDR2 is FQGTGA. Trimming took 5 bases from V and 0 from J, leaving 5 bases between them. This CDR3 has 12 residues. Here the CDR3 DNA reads TGTGCCAGCAGCGCCAGCTCCTACGAGCAGTACTTC. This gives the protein CASSASSYEQYF.

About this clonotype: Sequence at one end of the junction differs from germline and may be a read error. The CDR3 bases are TGTGCCAGCAGCGACAGGGGAGAACCCCTCTTT. It yields the protein CASSDRGEPLF. The gene calls are TRBV2 and TRBJ1-1; 8 bases align to TRBD1. The length of the CDR3 is 11 residues. Germline-derived CDR1 and CDR2 are SNHLY and FYNNEI.

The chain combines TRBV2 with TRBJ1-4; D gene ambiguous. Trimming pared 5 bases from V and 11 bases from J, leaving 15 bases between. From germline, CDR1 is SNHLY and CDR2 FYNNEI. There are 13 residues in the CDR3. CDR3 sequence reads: CASSSQNIGKLFF. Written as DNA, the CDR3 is TGTGCCAGCAGTTCACAGAACATTGGGAAACTGTTTTTT.

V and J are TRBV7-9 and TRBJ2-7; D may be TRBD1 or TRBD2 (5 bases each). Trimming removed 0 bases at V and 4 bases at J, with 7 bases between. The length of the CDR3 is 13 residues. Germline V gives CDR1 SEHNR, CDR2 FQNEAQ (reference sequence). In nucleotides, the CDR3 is TGTGCCAGCAGCTTAGCTGGGGGATACGAGCAGTACTTC. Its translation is CASSLAGGYEQYF.

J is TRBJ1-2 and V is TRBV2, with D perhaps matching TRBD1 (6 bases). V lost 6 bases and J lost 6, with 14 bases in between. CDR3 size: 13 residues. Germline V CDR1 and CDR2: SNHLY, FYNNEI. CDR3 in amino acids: CASRGRGLNGYTF. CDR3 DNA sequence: TGTGCCAGCAGGGGCAGGGGATTGAATGGCTACACCTTC.

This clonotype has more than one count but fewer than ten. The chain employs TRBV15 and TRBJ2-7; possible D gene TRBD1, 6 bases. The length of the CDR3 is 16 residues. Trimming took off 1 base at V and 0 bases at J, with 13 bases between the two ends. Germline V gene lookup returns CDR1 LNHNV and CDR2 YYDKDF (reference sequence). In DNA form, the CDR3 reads TGTGCCACCAGCAGAGTCGAGACAGGTTCCTCCTACGAGCAGTACTTC. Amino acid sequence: CATSRVETGSSYEQYF. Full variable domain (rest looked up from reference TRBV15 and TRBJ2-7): DAMVIQNPRYQVTQFGKPVTLSCSQTLNHNVMYWYQQKSSQAPKLLFHYYDKDFNNEADTPDNFQSRRPNTSFCFLDIRSPGLGDTAMYLCATSRVETGSSYEQYFGPGTRLTVT.

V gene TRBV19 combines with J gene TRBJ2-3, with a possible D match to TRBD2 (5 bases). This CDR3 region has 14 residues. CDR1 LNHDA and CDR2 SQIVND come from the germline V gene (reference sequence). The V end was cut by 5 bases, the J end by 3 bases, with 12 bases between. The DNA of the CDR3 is TGTGCCAGTAGTCCTCGGGGTACTACAGATACGCAGTATTTT. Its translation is CASSPRGTTDTQYF.

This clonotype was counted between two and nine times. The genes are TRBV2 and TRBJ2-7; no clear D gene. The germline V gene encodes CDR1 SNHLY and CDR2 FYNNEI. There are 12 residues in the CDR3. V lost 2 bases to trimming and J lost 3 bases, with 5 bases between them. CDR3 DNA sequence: TGTGCCAGCAGTGAAATGGGCTACGAGCAGTACGTC. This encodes CASSEMGYEQYV.

The CDR3 region has the DNA TGTGCCAGCAGGCCACTAGCGGGAGATTACGAGCAGTACTTC. It encodes CASRPLAGDYEQYF. This chain uses TRBV2 with TRBJ2-7; 11 nucleotides agree with TRBD2. Trimming took 6 bases from V and 4 from J; bases not matched to a gene: 5. CDR3 size: 14 residues. CDR1 and CDR2 (germline): SNHLY, FYNNEI.

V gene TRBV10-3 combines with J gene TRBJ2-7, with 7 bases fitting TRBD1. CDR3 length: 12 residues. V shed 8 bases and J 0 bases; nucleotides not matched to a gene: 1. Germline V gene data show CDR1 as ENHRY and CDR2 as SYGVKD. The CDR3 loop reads CAIGQASYEQYF. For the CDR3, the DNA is TGTGCCATCGGACAGGCCTCCTACGAGCAGTACTTC.

In DNA form, the CDR3 reads TGCGCCAGCAGCTTCGACTCAGGGTCTAACTATGGCTACACCTTC. This translates into CASSFDSGSNYGYTF. The rearrangement joins TRBV5-1 to TRBJ1-2, with a weak D call TRBD1 (5 bases). This CDR3 has 15 amino acids. The V end was cut by 2 bases, the J end by 0 bases, with 11 bases between. Germline values: CDR1 SGHRS, CDR2 YFSETQ.